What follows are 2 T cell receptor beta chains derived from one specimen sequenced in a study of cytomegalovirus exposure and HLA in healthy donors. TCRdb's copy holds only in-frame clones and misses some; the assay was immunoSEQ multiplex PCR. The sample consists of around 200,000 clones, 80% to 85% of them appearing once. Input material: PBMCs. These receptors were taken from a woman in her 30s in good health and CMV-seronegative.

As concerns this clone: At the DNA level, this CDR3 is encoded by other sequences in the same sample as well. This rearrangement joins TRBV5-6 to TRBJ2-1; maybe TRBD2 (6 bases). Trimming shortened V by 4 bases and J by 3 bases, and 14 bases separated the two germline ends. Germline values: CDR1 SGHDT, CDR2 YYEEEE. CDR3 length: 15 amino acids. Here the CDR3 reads CASSGGTGSYNEQFF. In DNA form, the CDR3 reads TGTGCCAGCAGCGGCGGGACGGGTAGCTACAATGAGCAGTTCTTC.

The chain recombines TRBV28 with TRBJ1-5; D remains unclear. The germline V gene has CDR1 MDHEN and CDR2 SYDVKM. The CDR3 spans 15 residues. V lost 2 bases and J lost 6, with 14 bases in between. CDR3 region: CASSLRSGNGQPQHF. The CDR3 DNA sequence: TGTGCCAGCAGTTTACGCTCGGGAAATGGTCAGCCCCAGCATTTT.